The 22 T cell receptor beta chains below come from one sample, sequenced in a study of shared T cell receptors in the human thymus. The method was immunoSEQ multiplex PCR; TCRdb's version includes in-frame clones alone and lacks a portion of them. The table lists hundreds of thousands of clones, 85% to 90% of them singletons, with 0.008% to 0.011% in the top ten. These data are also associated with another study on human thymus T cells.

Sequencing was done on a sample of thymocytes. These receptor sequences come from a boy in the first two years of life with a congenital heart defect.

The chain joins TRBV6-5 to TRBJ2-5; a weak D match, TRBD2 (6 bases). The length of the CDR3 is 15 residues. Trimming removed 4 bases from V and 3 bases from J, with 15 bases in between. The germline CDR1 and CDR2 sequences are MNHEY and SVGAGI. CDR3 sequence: CASSSARSGEETQYF. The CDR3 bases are TGTGCCAGCAGTTCCGCCCGGTCGGGGGAAGAGACCCAGTACTTC.

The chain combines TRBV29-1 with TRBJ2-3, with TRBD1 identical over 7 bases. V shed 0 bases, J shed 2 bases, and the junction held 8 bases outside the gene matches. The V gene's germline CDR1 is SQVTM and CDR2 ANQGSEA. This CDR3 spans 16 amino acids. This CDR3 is CSVEEKGQRTTDTQYF. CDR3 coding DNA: TGCAGCGTTGAAGAAAAGGGACAGCGGACCACAGATACGCAGTATTTT.

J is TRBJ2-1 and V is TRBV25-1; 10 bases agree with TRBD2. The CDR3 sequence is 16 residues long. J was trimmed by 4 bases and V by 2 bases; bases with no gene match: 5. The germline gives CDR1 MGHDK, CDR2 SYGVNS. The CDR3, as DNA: TGTGCCAGCAGTGAAGGAGCGGGAGGGCGTTACAATGAGCAGTTCTTC. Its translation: CASSEGAGGRYNEQFF.

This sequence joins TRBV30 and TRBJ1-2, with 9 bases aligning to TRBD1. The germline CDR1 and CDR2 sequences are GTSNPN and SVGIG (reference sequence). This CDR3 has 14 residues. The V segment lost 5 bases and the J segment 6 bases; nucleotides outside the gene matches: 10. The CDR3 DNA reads TGTGCCTGGCACCGGGACAGGGCCGAGGATGGCTACACCTTC. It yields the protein CAWHRDRAEDGYTF.

CDR3 nucleotide sequence: TGTGCCAGCAGGTTTACCGGGACTAGCGGGAGCACAGATACGCAGTATTTT. It encodes CASRFTGTSGSTDTQYF. The chain carries TRBV2 and TRBJ2-3, with 12 bases that match TRBD2. The V and J ends lost 6 bases and 0 bases, in that order; junction bases with no gene match: 7. CDR3 length: 17 residues. CDR1 and CDR2 from the germline V gene are SNHLY and FYNNEI.

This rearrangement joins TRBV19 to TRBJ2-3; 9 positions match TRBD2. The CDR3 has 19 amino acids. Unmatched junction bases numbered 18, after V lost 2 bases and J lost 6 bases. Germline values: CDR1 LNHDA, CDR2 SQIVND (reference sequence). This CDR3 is CASSICPPERGREVDTQYF. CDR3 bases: TGTGCCAGTAGTATATGTCCACCGGAGCGCGGGAGGGAGGTGGATACGCAGTATTTT.

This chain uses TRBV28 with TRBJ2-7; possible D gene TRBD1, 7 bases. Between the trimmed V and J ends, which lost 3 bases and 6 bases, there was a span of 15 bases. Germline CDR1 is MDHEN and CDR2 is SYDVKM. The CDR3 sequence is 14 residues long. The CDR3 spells CASSLRQGGVEQYF. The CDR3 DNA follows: TGTGCCAGCAGTTTGAGGCAGGGGGGAGTCGAGCAGTACTTC.

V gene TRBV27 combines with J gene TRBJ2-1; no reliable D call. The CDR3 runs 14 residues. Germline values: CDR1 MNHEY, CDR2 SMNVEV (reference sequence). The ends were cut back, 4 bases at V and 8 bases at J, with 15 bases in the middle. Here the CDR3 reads CASSWAVSGDEQFF. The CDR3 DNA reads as TGTGCCAGCAGTTGGGCTGTCTCCGGCGATGAGCAGTTCTTC.

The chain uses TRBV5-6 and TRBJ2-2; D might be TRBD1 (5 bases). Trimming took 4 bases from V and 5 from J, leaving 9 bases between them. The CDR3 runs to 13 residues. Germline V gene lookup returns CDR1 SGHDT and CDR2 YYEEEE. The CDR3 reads CASSLGVTGELFF. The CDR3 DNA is TGTGCCAGCAGCCTAGGGGTAACCGGGGAGCTGTTTTTT. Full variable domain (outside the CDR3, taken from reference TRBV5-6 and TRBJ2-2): DAGVTQSPTHLIKTRGQQVTLRCSPKSGHDTVSWYQQALGQGPQFIFQYYEEEERQRGNFPDRFSGHQFPNYSSELNVNALLLGDSALYLCASSLGVTGELFFGEGSRLTVL.

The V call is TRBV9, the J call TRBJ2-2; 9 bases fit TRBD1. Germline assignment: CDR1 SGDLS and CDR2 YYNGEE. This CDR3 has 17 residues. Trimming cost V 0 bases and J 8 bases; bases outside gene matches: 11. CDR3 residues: CASSVATPDRGTGELFF. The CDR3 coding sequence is TGTGCCAGCAGCGTAGCTACTCCCGACAGGGGGACAGGGGAGCTGTTTTTT.

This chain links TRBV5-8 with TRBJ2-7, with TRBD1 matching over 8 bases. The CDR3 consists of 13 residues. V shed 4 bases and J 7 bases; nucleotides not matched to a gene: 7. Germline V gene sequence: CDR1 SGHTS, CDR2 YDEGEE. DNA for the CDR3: TGTGCCAGCAGCCAAGGACAGGGTCAGGAGCAGTACTTC. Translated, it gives CASSQGQGQEQYF.

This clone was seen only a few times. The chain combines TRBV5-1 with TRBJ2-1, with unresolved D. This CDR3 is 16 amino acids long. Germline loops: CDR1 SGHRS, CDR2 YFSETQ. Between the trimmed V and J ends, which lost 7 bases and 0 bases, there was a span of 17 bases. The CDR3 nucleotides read TGCGCCAGCCACTACCCCGGGTCGAGCTCCTACAATGAGCAGTTCTTC. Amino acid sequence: CASHYPGSSSYNEQFF.

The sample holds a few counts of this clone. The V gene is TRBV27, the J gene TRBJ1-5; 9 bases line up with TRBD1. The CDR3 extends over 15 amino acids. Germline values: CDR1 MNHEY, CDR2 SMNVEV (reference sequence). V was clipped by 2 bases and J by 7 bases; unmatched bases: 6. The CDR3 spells CASSLVGTGRQPQHF. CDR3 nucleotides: TGTGCCAGCAGTTTAGTCGGGACAGGGAGGCAGCCCCAGCATTTT.

In nucleotides, the CDR3 is TGTGCCACCTCCCGGACAGGACCCTACGAGCAGTACTTC. Its protein is CATSRTGPYEQYF. The V call is TRBV15, the J call TRBJ2-7, with TRBD1 matching 7 bases. This CDR3 region has 13 residues. Trimming cost V 8 bases and J 2 bases; bases outside gene matches: 6. In germline, CDR1 is LNHNV, CDR2 YYDKDF (reference sequence).

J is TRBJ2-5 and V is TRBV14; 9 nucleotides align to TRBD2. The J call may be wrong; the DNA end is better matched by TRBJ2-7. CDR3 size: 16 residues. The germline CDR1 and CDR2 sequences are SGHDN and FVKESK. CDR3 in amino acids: CASSQDPGLAGYEQYF. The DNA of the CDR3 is TGTGCCAGCAGCCAAGATCCGGGACTAGCAGGGTACGAGCAGTACTTC.

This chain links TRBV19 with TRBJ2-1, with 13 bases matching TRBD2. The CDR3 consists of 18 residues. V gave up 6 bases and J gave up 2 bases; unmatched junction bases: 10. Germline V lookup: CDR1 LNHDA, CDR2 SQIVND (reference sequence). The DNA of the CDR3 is TGTGCCAGTAGCAATATTCCCGGGACTAGCGGGACCTACAATGAGCAGTTCTTC. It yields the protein CASSNIPGTSGTYNEQFF.

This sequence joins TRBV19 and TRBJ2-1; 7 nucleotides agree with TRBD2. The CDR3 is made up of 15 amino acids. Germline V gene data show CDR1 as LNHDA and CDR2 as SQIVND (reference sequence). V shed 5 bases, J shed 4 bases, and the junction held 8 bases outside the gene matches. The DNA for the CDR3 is TGTGCCAGTAGTGGGGTAGCGGGCGCATACAATGAGCAGTTCTTC. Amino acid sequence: CASSGVAGAYNEQFF.

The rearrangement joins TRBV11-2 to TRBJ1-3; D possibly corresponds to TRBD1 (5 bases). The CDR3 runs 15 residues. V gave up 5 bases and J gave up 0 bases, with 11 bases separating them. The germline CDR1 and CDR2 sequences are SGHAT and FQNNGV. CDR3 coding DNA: TGTGCCAGCAGCCGGGGGAGGATCTCTGGAAACACCATATATTTT. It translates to CASSRGRISGNTIYF.

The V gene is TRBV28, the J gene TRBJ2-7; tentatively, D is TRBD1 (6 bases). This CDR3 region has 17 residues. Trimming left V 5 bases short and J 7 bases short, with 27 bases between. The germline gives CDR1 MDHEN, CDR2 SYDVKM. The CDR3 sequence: CASSPGPQGPRGGEQYF. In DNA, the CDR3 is TGTGCCAGCAGTCCTGGTCCTCAGGGGCCCCGTGGAGGTGAGCAGTACTTC. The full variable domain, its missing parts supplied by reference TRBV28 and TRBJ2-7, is DVKVTQSSRYLVKRTGEKVFLECVQDMDHENMFWYRQDPGLGLRLIYFSYDVKMKEKGDIPEGYSVSREKKERFSLILESASTNQTSMYLCASSPGPQGPRGGEQYFGPGTRLTVT.

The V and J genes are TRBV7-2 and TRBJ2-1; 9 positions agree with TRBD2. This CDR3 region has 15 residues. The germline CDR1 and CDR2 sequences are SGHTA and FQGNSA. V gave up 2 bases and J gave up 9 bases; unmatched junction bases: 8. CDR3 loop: CASSLFGTSRGEQFF. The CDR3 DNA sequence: TGTGCCAGCAGCTTATTTGGGACTAGCCGGGGTGAGCAGTTCTTC.

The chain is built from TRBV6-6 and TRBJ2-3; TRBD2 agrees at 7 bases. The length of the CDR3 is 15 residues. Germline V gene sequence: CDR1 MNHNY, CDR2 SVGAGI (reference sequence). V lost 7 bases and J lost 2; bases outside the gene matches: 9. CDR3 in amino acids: CASTKKRDYTDTQYF. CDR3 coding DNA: TGTGCCAGCACCAAGAAGCGGGATTACACAGATACGCAGTATTTT.

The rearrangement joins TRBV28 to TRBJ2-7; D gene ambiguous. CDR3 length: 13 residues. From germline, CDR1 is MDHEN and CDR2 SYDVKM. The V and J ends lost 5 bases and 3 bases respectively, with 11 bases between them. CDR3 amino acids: CASSPGRRYEQYF. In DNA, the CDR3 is TGTGCCAGCAGTCCAGGCCGTCGCTACGAGCAGTACTTC.